These 29 T cell receptor beta chains share one sample of origin, sequenced in a study of CD8 T cells in Susac syndrome. RNA in amounts of about 0.5 to 1 ug was reverse transcribed with random hexamers. TCRdb reanalysed the immunoSEQ multiplex PCR reads using MiXCR and keeps one entry per CDR3 protein. The sample lists 180,000 or so distinct CDR3 sequences; approximately 96% were seen once. Input material: CD4+ T cells from PBMCs. Receptors were obtained from a human donor in good health.

CDR3: CATVLAGEYNEQFF. The CDR3 bases are TGTGCCACCGTCCTAGCGGGGGAGTACAATGAGCAGTTCTTC. J is TRBJ2-1 and V is TRBV24-1; 10 bases are shared with TRBD2. The germline CDR1 and CDR2 sequences are KGHDR and SFDVKD. Trimming removed 9 bases from V and 4 bases from J; junction bases left unmatched: 5. This CDR3 contains 14 residues.

This clonotype was counted a single time. The gene calls are TRBV3-1 and TRBJ1-1; D unresolved. V was cut by 3 bases and J by 9 bases, with 14 bases left in between. The germline V gene encodes CDR1 LGHDT and CDR2 YNNKEL (reference sequence). The CDR3 consists of 13 residues. The CDR3 is CASSQLGGNKAFF. Written as DNA, the CDR3 is TGTGCCAGCAGCCAGTTGGGCGGAAACAAAGCTTTCTTT. Full variable domain (rest looked up from reference TRBV3-1 and TRBJ1-1): DTAVSQTPKYLVTQMGNDKSIKCEQNLGHDTMYWYKQDSKKFLKIMFSYNNKELIINETVPNRFSPKSPDKAHLNLHINSLELGDSAVYFCASSQLGGNKAFFGQGTRLTVV.

The J gene is TRBJ1-2, the V gene TRBV29-1; D gene ambiguous. This CDR3 has 13 amino acids. Trimming cost V 3 bases and J 6 bases, with 14 bases left between them. Looked up from germline, CDR1 is SQVTM and CDR2 is ANQGSEA. The CDR3 region is CSVEFGLNDGYTF. The DNA of the CDR3 is TGCAGCGTTGAGTTTGGTCTGAACGATGGCTACACCTTC. The variable domain in full, with the rest retrieved from reference TRBV29-1 and TRBJ1-2, is SAVISQKPSRDICQRGTSLTIQCQVDSQVTMMFWYRQQPGQSLTLIATANQGSEATYESGFVIDKFPISRPNLTFSTLTVSNMSPEDSSIYLCSVEFGLNDGYTFGSGTRLTVV.

V gene TRBV5-1 combines with J gene TRBJ2-5; 9 bases agree with TRBD1. The CDR3 runs to 15 residues. V shed 4 bases and J 4 bases; nucleotides not matched to a gene: 8. Per the germline V gene, CDR1 is SGHRS and CDR2 is YFSETQ. The CDR3 coding sequence is TGCGCCAGCAGCCTACTAGGACAGGGGTCAGAGACCCAGTACTTC. This encodes CASSLLGQGSETQYF. The full variable domain, rest sourced from reference TRBV5-1 and TRBJ2-5, is KAGVTQTPRYLIKTRGQQVTLSCSPISGHRSVSWYQQTPGQGLQFLFEYFSETQRNKGNFPGRFSGRQFSNSRSEMNVSTLELGDSALYLCASSLLGQGSETQYFGPGTRLLVL.

The chain employs TRBV24-1 and TRBJ2-1; 7 bases fit TRBD2. There are 14 residues in the CDR3. Germline CDR1 and CDR2: KGHDR and SFDVKD. V trimming: 12 bases; J trimming: 5 bases; junction bases outside the gene matches: 12. CDR3 DNA sequence: TGTGCCCCAAAGACTAGCAAGAAGGACAATGAGCAGTTCTTC. This sequence encodes CAPKTSKKDNEQFF.

The J gene is TRBJ1-6, the V gene TRBV30, with D unclear. Trimming took off 2 bases at V and 8 bases at J, with 10 bases between the two ends. The germline V gene has CDR1 GTSNPN and CDR2 SVGIG (reference sequence). The CDR3 spans 13 residues. The CDR3 region has the DNA TGTGCCTGGAGTAACGGGGAACATTCACCCCTCCACTTT. Amino acids: CAWSNGEHSPLHF. Full variable domain (remainder filled in from reference TRBV30 and TRBJ1-6): SQTIHQWPATLVQPVGSPLSLECTVEGTSNPNLYWYRQAAGRGLQLLFYSVGIGQISSEVPQNLSASRPQDRQFILSSKKLLLSDSGFYLCAWSNGEHSPLHFGNGTRLTVT.

This clonotype was picked up one time. The chain links TRBV29-1 to TRBJ2-5; the D gene is possibly TRBD2 (5 bases). Trimming stripped 7 bases from V and 5 bases from J, with 17 bases between. Germline V gene lookup returns CDR1 SQVTM and CDR2 ANQGSEA. The CDR3 length is 13 residues. The CDR3: CSGGLSSKETQYF. The CDR3 DNA reads as TGCAGCGGAGGACTCTCCTCCAAGGAGACCCAGTACTTC.

The V gene is TRBV14, the J gene TRBJ1-5; D ambiguous. The V and J ends lost 2 bases and 5 bases respectively, with 10 bases between them. Germline lookup yields CDR1 SGHDN and CDR2 FVKESK. The CDR3 is 14 amino acids. The CDR3 protein is CASSQSGGDQPQHF. CDR3 coding DNA: TGTGCCAGCAGCCAATCTGGCGGGGATCAGCCCCAGCATTTT.

In this sample, this clonotype turned up once. This chain uses TRBV7-2 with TRBJ2-7; D is uncertain. This CDR3 region has 13 residues. Germline V gives CDR1 SGHTA, CDR2 FQGNSA. V shed 3 bases and J shed 3 bases, with 9 bases lying between them. The CDR3 bases are TGTGCCAGCAGCTTTAGTCAGCACTACGAGCAGTACTTC. This sequence encodes CASSFSQHYEQYF. The full variable domain, in which reference TRBV7-2 and TRBJ2-7 provide the parts outside the CDR3, is GAGVSQSPSNKVTEKGKDVELRCDPISGHTALYWYRQSLGQGLEFLIYFQGNSAPDKSGLPSDRFSAERTGGSVSTLTIQRTQQEDSAVYLCASSFSQHYEQYFGPGTRLTVT.

The rearrangement joins TRBV3-1 to TRBJ1-6, with D tentatively TRBD1 (5 bases). Germline lookup yields CDR1 LGHDT and CDR2 YNNKEL (reference sequence). Trimming removed 3 bases from V and 6 bases from J, with 6 bases in between. This CDR3 contains 13 residues. CDR3 coding DNA: TGTGCCAGCAGCCACGACAGTAATTCACCCCTCCACTTT. This sequence encodes CASSHDSNSPLHF.

This chain uses TRBV3-1 with TRBJ2-1; TRBD2 aligns across 9 bases. V was pared by 1 base and J by 3 bases, with 7 bases of the junction left unmatched. The CDR3 totals 17 residues. The germline gives CDR1 LGHDT, CDR2 YNNKEL (reference sequence). CDR3 sequence (DNA): TGTGCCAGCAGCCAAGCCTTACTAGCGGGCCACTACAATGAGCAGTTCTTC. This encodes CASSQALLAGHYNEQFF.

The chain combines TRBV5-1 with TRBJ2-7; the match to TRBD1 covers 7 bases. This CDR3 contains 15 residues. The germline V gene encodes CDR1 SGHRS and CDR2 YFSETQ. V lost 4 bases, J lost 0 bases, and 7 bases stayed unmatched. CDR3 sequence reads: CASSMTGLRSYEQYF. CDR3 DNA: TGCGCCAGCAGCATGACAGGGTTACGCTCCTACGAGCAGTACTTC.

The rearrangement links TRBV24-1 to TRBJ2-1; no clear D gene. The germline V gene has CDR1 KGHDR and CDR2 SFDVKD. The CDR3 consists of 13 residues. V lost 1 base to trimming and J lost 7 bases, with 7 bases between them. CDR3 sequence (DNA): TGTGCCACCAGTGATTTCGAGCAGAATGAGCAGTTCTTC. Protein: CATSDFEQNEQFF.

This chain links TRBV19 with TRBJ1-2; D ambiguous. Germline CDR1 reads LNHDA; CDR2 reads SQIVND (reference sequence). The V and J ends lost 1 base and 5 bases respectively, with 5 bases between them. The CDR3 consists of 12 residues. The CDR3 DNA reads TGTGCCAGTAGTATAGGCCGGTATGGCTACACCTTC. The encoded protein is CASSIGRYGYTF. The full variable domain, rest sourced from reference TRBV19 and TRBJ1-2, is DGGITQSPKYLFRKEGQNVTLSCEQNLNHDAMYWYRQDPGQGLRLIYYSQIVNDFQKGDIAEGYSVSREKKESFPLTVTSAQKNPTAFYLCASSIGRYGYTFGSGTRLTVV.

The genes are TRBV12-3 or TRBV12-4 and TRBJ2-3; D gene uncertain. V dropped 1 base and J dropped 0 bases, with 5 bases sitting between them. This CDR3 is built from 14 residues. The CDR3 spells CASSLVGSTDTQYF. The CDR3 nucleotides are TGTGCCAGCAGTTTAGTGGGGAGCACAGATACGCAGTATTTT.

The CDR3 region has the DNA TGCAGTGCTAGAGAGGGGCAGTTCTACGAGCAGTACTTC. Translation gives CSAREGQFYEQYF. The chain recombines TRBV20-1 with TRBJ2-7, with TRBD1 as a possible D gene (5 bases). Germline V lookup: CDR1 DFQATT, CDR2 SNEGSKA (reference sequence). The V and J ends lost 0 bases and 3 bases respectively, with 9 bases between them. The CDR3 loop spans 13 amino acids.

This rearrangement joins TRBV29-1 to TRBJ2-3; D uncertain. V lost 4 bases and J lost 2, with 10 bases in between. Germline CDR1 is SQVTM and CDR2 is ANQGSEA. The CDR3 is 13 amino acids. CDR3 DNA: TGCAGCGTTGGGGCAGTGATCACAGATACGCAGTATTTT. It yields the protein CSVGAVITDTQYF.

The V gene is TRBV7-9, the J gene TRBJ2-2; 9 bases fit TRBD1. The CDR3 has 17 residues. Germline CDR1 reads SEHNR; CDR2 reads FQNEAQ (reference sequence). Trimming removed 4 bases from V and 4 bases from J; junction bases left unmatched: 10. CDR3 region: CASSSRDRVETTGELFF. DNA for the CDR3: TGTGCCAGCAGCTCGAGGGACAGGGTGGAAACCACCGGGGAGCTGTTTTTT.

The genes are TRBV15 and TRBJ2-7, with TRBD2 as a possible D gene (7 bases). This CDR3 comprises 14 residues. Trimming cost V 1 base and J 4 bases, with 11 bases left between them. CDR1 LNHNV and CDR2 YYDKDF come from the germline V gene (reference sequence). CDR3 in amino acids: CATSRAQGGYEQYF. The DNA of the CDR3 is TGTGCCACCAGCAGAGCACAGGGAGGGTACGAGCAGTACTTC. The full variable domain, completed using reference TRBV15 and TRBJ2-7, is DAMVIQNPRYQVTQFGKPVTLSCSQTLNHNVMYWYQQKSSQAPKLLFHYYDKDFNNEADTPDNFQSRRPNTSFCFLDIRSPGLGDTAMYLCATSRAQGGYEQYFGPGTRLTVT.

In this sample, this clonotype turned up once. The chain is built from TRBV15 and TRBJ2-1; no firm D call. The CDR3 spans 15 residues. Germline assignment: CDR1 LNHNV and CDR2 YYDKDF (reference sequence). V dropped 2 bases and J dropped 0 bases, with 8 bases sitting between them. The CDR3 nucleotides read TGTGCCACCAGCAGATCTACGAGCTCCTACAATGAGCAGTTCTTC. Translation gives CATSRSTSSYNEQFF.

The CDR3 loop reads CASSAISGAGEQFF. CDR3 nucleotide sequence: TGTGCCAGCAGCGCGATTAGCGGGGCGGGGGAGCAGTTCTTC. This chain joins TRBV7-2 and TRBJ2-1; 8 bases are shared with TRBD2. V gave up 5 bases and J gave up 10 bases; unmatched junction bases: 10. Germline-derived CDR1 and CDR2 are SGHTA and FQGNSA. This CDR3 has 14 residues.

The V gene is TRBV24-1, the J gene TRBJ2-3; the match to TRBD1 covers 9 bases. The J segment lost 3 bases and the V segment lost 5 bases, leaving 2 bases of the junction unmatched. There are 14 residues in the CDR3. Germline V gives CDR1 KGHDR, CDR2 SFDVKD. The CDR3 DNA sequence: TGTGCCACCAGTGGACAGGGGGAGACAGATACGCAGTATTTT. It encodes CATSGQGETDTQYF.

The genes are TRBV27 and TRBJ1-2; 7 bases match TRBD1. This CDR3 comprises 14 residues. The germline CDR1 and CDR2 sequences are MNHEY and SMNVEV (reference sequence). J gave up 2 bases and V 3 bases, and 3 bases lay outside the gene matches. The CDR3 is CASSLAGGNYGYTF. The CDR3 region has the DNA TGTGCCAGCAGTTTGGCAGGGGGGAACTATGGCTACACCTTC.

The rearrangement links TRBV3-1 to TRBJ2-6; D possibly corresponds to TRBD2 (6 bases). The germline V gene has CDR1 LGHDT and CDR2 YNNKEL (reference sequence). This CDR3 is 16 amino acids long. V was pared by 3 bases and J by 0 bases, with 9 bases between. The CDR3 DNA follows: TGTGCCAGCAGCCAGGGGGGATCCTCTGGGGCCAACGTCCTGACTTTC. It specifies CASSQGGSSGANVLTF.

This clonotype was recorded only once. The chain uses TRBV20-1 and TRBJ2-1; 7 nucleotides align to TRBD2. Germline values: CDR1 DFQATT, CDR2 SNEGSKA (reference sequence). J was trimmed by 0 bases and V by 6 bases; bases with no gene match: 2. The CDR3 loop spans 13 amino acids. CDR3 loop: CSARGDSYNEQFF. CDR3 sequence (DNA): TGCAGTGCCCGGGGGGACTCCTACAATGAGCAGTTCTTC.

This chain links TRBV7-9 with TRBJ1-5, with D uncertain. V lost 1 base and J lost 2, with 9 bases in between. Germline V gene lookup returns CDR1 SEHNR and CDR2 FQNEAQ (reference sequence). There are 15 residues in the CDR3. The chain's CDR3 is CASSLGANGNQPQHF. CDR3 coding DNA: TGTGCCAGCAGCTTAGGGGCAAATGGCAATCAGCCCCAGCATTTT.

The chain is built from TRBV5-1 and TRBJ1-1; tentatively, D is TRBD1 (5 bases). This CDR3 comprises 14 residues. V lost 1 base to trimming and J lost 2 bases, with 9 bases between them. The germline V gene encodes CDR1 SGHRS and CDR2 YFSETQ. In nucleotides, the CDR3 is TGCGCCAGCAGCTTGCAGGGCCAAAACACTGAAGCTTTCTTT. This encodes CASSLQGQNTEAFF.

The chain employs TRBV14 and TRBJ2-1; D might be TRBD1 (5 bases). Germline loops: CDR1 SGHDN, CDR2 FVKESK. The CDR3 totals 14 residues. V shed 5 bases and J shed 3 bases, with 11 bases lying between them. For the CDR3, the DNA is TGTGCCAGCAGCTCCCAGGGTTTCTACAATGAGCAGTTCTTC. Its protein product is CASSSQGFYNEQFF.

The genes are TRBV7-9 and TRBJ2-4; possibly TRBD2 for D (6 bases). Germline V CDR1 and CDR2: SEHNR, FQNEAQ (reference sequence). The CDR3 has 11 amino acids. Here the CDR3 DNA reads TGTGCTGGCGGGGTATCCAACATTCAGTACTTC. This sequence encodes CAGGVSNIQYF.